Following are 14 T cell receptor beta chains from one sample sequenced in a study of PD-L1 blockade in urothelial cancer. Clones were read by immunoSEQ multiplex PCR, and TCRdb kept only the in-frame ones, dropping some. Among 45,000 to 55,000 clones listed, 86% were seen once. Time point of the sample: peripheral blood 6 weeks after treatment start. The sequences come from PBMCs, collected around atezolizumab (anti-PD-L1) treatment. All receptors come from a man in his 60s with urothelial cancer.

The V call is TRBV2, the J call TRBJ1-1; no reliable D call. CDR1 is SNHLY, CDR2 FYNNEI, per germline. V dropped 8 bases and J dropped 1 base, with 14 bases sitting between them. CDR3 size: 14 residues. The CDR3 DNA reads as TGTGCCAGCGAATCTTGGGGAGGGAACACTGAAGCTTTCTTT. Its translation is CASESWGGNTEAFF.

For the CDR3, the DNA is TGTGCCAGCAGTGGTATGGCCACCGGGGGGTATGGCTACACCTTC. As protein: CASSGMATGGYGYTF. The chain uses TRBV2 and TRBJ1-2; D may be TRBD1 (5 bases). The ends were cut back, 4 bases at V and 5 bases at J, with 17 bases in the middle. Per germline, CDR1 SNHLY and CDR2 FYNNEI. The CDR3 sequence is 15 residues long.

CDR3 region: CASSNARSTDTQYF. The CDR3 DNA reads as TGTGCCAGCAGTAACGCACGGAGCACAGATACGCAGTATTTT. V gene TRBV6-5 combines with J gene TRBJ2-3; D unclear. The CDR3 totals 14 residues. Trimming took 5 bases from V and 0 from J, leaving 9 bases between them. Germline CDR1 MNHEY, CDR2 SVGAGI.

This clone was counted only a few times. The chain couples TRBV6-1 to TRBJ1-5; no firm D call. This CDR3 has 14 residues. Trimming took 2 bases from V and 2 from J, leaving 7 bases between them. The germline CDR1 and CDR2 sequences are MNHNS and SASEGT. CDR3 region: CASSELFGNQPQHF. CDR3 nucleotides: TGTGCCAGCAGTGAACTATTCGGCAATCAGCCCCAGCATTTT.

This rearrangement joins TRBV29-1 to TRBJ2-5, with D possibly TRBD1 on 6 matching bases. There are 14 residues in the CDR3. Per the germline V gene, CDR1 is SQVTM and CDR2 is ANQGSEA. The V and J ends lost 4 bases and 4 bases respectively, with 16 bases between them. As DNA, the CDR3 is TGCAGCGTTGTGGGGGCGCCCTTCGGAGAGACCCAGTACTTC. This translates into CSVVGAPFGETQYF.

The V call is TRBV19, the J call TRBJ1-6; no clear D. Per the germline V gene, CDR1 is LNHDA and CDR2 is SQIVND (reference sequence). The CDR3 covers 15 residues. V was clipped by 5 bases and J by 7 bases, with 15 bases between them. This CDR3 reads CASSFRTGMNSPLHF. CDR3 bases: TGTGCCAGTAGTTTCCGGACGGGGATGAATTCACCCCTCCACTTT. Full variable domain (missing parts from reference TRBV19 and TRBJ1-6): DGGITQSPKYLFRKEGQNVTLSCEQNLNHDAMYWYRQDPGQGLRLIYYSQIVNDFQKGDIAEGYSVSREKKESFPLTVTSAQKNPTAFYLCASSFRTGMNSPLHFGNGTRLTVT.

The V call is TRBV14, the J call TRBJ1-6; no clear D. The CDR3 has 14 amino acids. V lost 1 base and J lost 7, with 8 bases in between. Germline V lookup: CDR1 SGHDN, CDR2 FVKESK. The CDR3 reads CASSQAGGNSPLHF. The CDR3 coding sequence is TGTGCCAGCAGCCAAGCGGGAGGAAATTCACCCCTCCACTTT.

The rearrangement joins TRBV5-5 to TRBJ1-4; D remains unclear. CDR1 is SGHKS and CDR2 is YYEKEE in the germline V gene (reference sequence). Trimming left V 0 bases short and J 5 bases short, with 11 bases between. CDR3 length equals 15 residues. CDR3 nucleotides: TGTGCCAGCAGCTTGGTTCGGGGTCCAAATGAAAAACTGTTTTTT. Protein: CASSLVRGPNEKLFF.

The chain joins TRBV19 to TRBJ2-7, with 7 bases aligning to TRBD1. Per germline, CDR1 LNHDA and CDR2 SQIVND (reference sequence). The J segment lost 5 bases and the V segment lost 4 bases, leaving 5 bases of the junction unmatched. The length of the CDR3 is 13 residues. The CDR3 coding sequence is TGTGCCAGTAGTAACCGACAGGGCGACGAGCAGTACTTC. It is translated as CASSNRQGDEQYF.

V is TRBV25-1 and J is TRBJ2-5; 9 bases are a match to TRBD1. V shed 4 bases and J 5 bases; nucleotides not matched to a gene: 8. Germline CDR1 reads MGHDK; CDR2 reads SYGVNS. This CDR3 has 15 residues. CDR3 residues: CASSGNRGRRETQYF. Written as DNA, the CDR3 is TGTGCCAGCAGTGGGAACAGGGGGCGTCGGGAGACCCAGTACTTC.

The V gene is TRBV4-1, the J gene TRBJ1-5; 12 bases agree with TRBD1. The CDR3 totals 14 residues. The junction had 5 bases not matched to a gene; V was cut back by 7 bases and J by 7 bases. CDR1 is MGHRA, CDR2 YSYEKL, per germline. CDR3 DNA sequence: TGCGCCAGCAAGGGACAGGGGGCGGGCCAGCCCCAGCATTTT. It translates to CASKGQGAGQPQHF.

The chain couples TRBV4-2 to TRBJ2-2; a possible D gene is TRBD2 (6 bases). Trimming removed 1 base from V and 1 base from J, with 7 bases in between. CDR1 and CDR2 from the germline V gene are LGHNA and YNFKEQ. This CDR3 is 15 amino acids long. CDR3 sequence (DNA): TGTGCCAGCAGCCAAGTGGGAGGGAACACCGGGGAGCTGTTTTTT. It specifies CASSQVGGNTGELFF.

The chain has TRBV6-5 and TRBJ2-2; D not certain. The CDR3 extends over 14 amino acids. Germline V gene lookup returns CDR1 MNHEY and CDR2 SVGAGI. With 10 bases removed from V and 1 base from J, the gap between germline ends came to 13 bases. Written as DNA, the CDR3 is TGTGCCATCTCTAGATCCTTGAACACCGGGGAGCTGTTTTTT. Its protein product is CAISRSLNTGELFF.

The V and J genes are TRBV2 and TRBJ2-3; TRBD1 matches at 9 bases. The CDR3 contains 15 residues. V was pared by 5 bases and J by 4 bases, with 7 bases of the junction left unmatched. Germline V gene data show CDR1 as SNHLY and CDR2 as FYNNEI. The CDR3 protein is CASSYDRGVADTQYF. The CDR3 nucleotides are TGTGCCAGCAGTTACGACAGGGGGGTCGCAGATACGCAGTATTTT.